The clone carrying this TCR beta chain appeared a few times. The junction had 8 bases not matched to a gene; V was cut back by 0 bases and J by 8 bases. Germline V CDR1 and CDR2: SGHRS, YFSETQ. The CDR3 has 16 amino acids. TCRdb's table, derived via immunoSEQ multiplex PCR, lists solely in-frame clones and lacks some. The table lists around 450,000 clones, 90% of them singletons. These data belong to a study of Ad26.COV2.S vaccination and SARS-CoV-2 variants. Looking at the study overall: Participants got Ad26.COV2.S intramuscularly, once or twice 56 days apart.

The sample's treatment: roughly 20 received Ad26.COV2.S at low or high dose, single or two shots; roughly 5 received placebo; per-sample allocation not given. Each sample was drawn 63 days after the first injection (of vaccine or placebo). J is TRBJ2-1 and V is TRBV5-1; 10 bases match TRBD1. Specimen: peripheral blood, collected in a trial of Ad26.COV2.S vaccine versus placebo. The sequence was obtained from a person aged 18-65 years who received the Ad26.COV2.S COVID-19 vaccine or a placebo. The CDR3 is CASSLARGQGYDEQFF. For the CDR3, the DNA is TGCGCCAGCAGCTTGGCCAGGGGACAGGGGTACGATGAGCAGTTCTTC. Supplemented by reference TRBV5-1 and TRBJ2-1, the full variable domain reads KAGVTQTPRYLIKTRGQQVTLSCSPISGHRSVSWYQQTPGQGLQFLFEYFSETQRNKGNFPGRFSGRQFSNSRSEMNVSTLELGDSALYLCASSLARGQGYDEQFFGPGTRLTVL.